Following are 7 T cell receptor beta chains from one sample sequenced in a study of cytomegalovirus exposure and HLA in healthy donors (TCRdb year 2017). Library method: the immunoSEQ multiplex PCR assay. For the multiplex PCR, a mixture combining 60 forward primers for TCR Vbeta segments and 13 reverse primers for TCR Jbeta segments was used. The immuneACCESS repertoire file appears here via TCRdb, limited to in-frame rearrangements. These files lack a portion of the clones; in checked studies, under half of the deficit traces to unresolved V genes, and the cause of the others is not known. Counted in this sample were 200,000 to 250,000 clones; around 80% of them appeared once. 3.5% to 4% of the sample comes from the top ten. The specimen sequenced was PBMCs. These receptors were taken from a male donor in good health and CMV-seronegative.

The DNA for the CDR3 is TGTGCCAGCAGCCCGGACAGGGGATATCAGCCCCAGCATTTT. This translates into CASSPDRGYQPQHF. The genes are TRBV6-5 and TRBJ1-5, with 9 bases that match TRBD1. Trimming removed 6 bases from V and 5 bases from J; junction bases left unmatched: 5. Per the germline V gene, CDR1 is MNHEY and CDR2 is SVGAGI. The CDR3 contains 14 residues.

V is TRBV14 and J is TRBJ2-7, with 11 bases aligning to TRBD2. CDR1 and CDR2 (germline): SGHDN, FVKESK. The CDR3 spans 19 residues. V lost 0 bases, J lost 3 bases, and 13 bases stayed unmatched. This chain's CDR3 is CASSQDSRTSGRLGYEQYF. The CDR3 region has the DNA TGTGCCAGCAGCCAAGATAGTAGAACTAGCGGGAGATTAGGCTACGAGCAGTACTTC.

This chain connects TRBV27 to TRBJ2-3; D is ambiguous. Between the trimmed V and J ends, which lost 2 bases and 2 bases, there was a span of 5 bases. The CDR3 is 13 amino acids. The germline gives CDR1 MNHEY, CDR2 SMNVEV (reference sequence). In nucleotides, the CDR3 is TGTGCCAGCAGTTTAGAGTACACAGATACGCAGTATTTT. Protein sequence: CASSLEYTDTQYF.

About this clone: Germline and junction disagree at one end, which may indicate a read error. The same CDR3 can be traced to other DNA sequences in this sample. The chain has TRBV6-1 and TRBJ2-1, with D unresolved. Looked up from germline, CDR1 is MNHNS and CDR2 is SASEGT. This CDR3 has 14 amino acids. The CDR3 nucleotides are TGTGCCAGCAGCGAAGCACAGAGCTACAATGAGCAGTTCTTC. As protein: CASSEAQSYNEQFF.

This clone was observed a few times. J is TRBJ1-1 and V is TRBV18; the match to TRBD1 covers 10 bases. The J segment lost 7 bases and the V segment lost 10 bases, leaving 9 bases of the junction unmatched. CDR1 KGHSH and CDR2 LQKENI come from the germline V gene. The length of the CDR3 is 13 residues. This chain's CDR3 is CATKDRGTIEAFF. CDR3 bases: TGTGCCACTAAGGACAGGGGGACGATTGAAGCTTTCTTT.

The chain combines TRBV5-4 with TRBJ1-4, with 8 positions matching TRBD1. The J segment lost 7 bases and the V segment lost 1 base, leaving 6 bases of the junction unmatched. Germline CDR1 and CDR2: SGHNT and YYREEE (reference sequence). The CDR3 is made up of 15 amino acids. CDR3 region: CASSLTWTGSEKLFF. DNA for the CDR3: TGTGCCAGCAGCTTGACATGGACAGGGAGTGAAAAACTGTTTTTT.

The chain recombines TRBV6-6 with TRBJ2-3; D ambiguous. V lost 5 bases and J 6 bases, leaving 15 bases between the germline ends. CDR1 and CDR2 (germline): MNHNY, SVGAGI (reference sequence). This CDR3 has 14 residues. CDR3 coding DNA: TGTGCCAGCAGTCGCCCTATGGTCACCGATACGCAGTATTTT. It yields the protein CASSRPMVTDTQYF.